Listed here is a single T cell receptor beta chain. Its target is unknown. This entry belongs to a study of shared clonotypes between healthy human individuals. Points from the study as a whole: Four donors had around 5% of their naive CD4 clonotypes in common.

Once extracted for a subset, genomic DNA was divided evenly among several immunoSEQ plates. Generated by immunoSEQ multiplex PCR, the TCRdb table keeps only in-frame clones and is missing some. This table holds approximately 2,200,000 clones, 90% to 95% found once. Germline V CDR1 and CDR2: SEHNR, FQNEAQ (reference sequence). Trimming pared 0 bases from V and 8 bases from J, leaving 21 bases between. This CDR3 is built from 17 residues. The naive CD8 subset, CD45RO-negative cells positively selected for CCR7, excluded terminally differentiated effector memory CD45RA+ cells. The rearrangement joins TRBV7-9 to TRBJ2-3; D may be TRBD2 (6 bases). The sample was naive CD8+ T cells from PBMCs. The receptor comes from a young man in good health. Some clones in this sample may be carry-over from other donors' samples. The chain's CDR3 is CASSLAQTSEGSGTQYF. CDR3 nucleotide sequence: TGTGCCAGCAGCTTAGCGCAGACTAGTGAGGGGAGTGGTACGCAGTATTTT.